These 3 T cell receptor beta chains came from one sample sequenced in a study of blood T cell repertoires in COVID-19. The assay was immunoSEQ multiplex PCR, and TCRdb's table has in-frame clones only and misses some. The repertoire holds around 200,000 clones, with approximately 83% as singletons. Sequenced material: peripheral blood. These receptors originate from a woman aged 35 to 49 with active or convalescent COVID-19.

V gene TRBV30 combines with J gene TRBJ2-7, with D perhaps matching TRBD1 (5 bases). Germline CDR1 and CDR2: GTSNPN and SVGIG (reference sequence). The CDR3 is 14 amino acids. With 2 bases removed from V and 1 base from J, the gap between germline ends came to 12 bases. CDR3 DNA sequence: TGTGCCTGGAGTACAGGATATGGGTCCTACGAGCAGTACTTC. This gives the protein CAWSTGYGSYEQYF.

The CDR3 loop reads CASSPFAGANNEQFF. Here the CDR3 DNA reads TGCGCCAGCAGCCCCTTCGCGGGGGCCAACAATGAGCAGTTCTTC. The genes are TRBV5-1 and TRBJ2-1, with a possible D match to TRBD2 (7 bases). Trimming stripped 4 bases from V and 5 bases from J, with 16 bases between. The CDR3 totals 15 residues. The germline V gene encodes CDR1 SGHRS and CDR2 YFSETQ.

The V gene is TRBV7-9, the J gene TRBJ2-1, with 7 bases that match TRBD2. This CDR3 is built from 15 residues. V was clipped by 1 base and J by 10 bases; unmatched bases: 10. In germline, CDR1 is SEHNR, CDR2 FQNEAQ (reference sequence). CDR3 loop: CASSLGLAVGREQFF. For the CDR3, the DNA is TGTGCCAGCAGCTTAGGCCTAGCGGTGGGGCGCGAGCAGTTCTTC.